Shown below are 20 T cell receptor beta chains from a single sample sequenced in a study of blood T cell repertoires in COVID-19. Sequencing used immunoSEQ multiplex PCR; TCRdb keeps in-frame clones, though not all of them. The sample holds approximately 440,000 clones, roughly 87% seen once. Material: PBMCs or T cells enriched from blood (not recorded which). The receptors shown here come from a man aged 18 to 35 who had recovered from COVID-19.

This chain connects TRBV11-3 to TRBJ2-1; 12 bases line up with TRBD2. Per the germline V gene, CDR1 is SGHNT and CDR2 is YENEEA. This CDR3 contains 16 residues. V lost 2 bases to trimming and J lost 4 bases; unmatched junction nucleotides: 3. CDR3 DNA sequence: TGTGCCAGCAGCTTAAGACTAGCGGGAGCTTACAATGAGCAGTTCTTC. Translating it yields CASSLRLAGAYNEQFF.

This chain uses TRBV29-1 with TRBJ2-4; the match to TRBD1 covers 7 bases. Germline trimming cut 6 bases from V and 0 bases from J; bases unmatched to any gene: 5. CDR1 SQVTM and CDR2 ANQGSEA come from the germline V gene. The CDR3 consists of 14 residues. CDR3 in DNA: TGCAGCGTCGCTACAGGGGTAGCCAAAAACATTCAGTACTTC. It specifies CSVATGVAKNIQYF.

J is TRBJ1-4 and V is TRBV28, with TRBD1 as a possible D gene (5 bases). Germline loops: CDR1 MDHEN, CDR2 SYDVKM. V was cut by 6 bases and J by 5 bases, with 16 bases left in between. The CDR3 length is 15 residues. DNA of the CDR3: TGTGCCAGCAGCGCAGGATGGGGCTTAAATGAAAAACTGTTTTTT. Translation: CASSAGWGLNEKLFF.

The gene calls are TRBV6-6 and TRBJ1-2; D may be TRBD1 (6 bases). Germline CDR1 is MNHNY and CDR2 is SVGAGI (reference sequence). The CDR3 runs 14 residues. CDR3 region: CVTRTDYSNYGYTF. In DNA, the CDR3 is TGTGTAACTAGGACAGACTACTCTAACTATGGCTACACCTTC.

The rearrangement links TRBV7-9 to TRBJ2-5, with D perhaps matching TRBD2 (5 bases). Germline CDR1 reads SEHNR; CDR2 reads FQNEAQ (reference sequence). There are 15 residues in the CDR3. The germline V and J ends were trimmed by 7 bases and 2 bases, with 17 bases remaining between them. CDR3 DNA: TGTGCCAGCACCATATCGGGAACAGCGCAAGAGACCCAGTACTTC. It encodes CASTISGTAQETQYF.

This clone was detected only a few times. CDR3 nucleotide sequence: TGCGCCAGCAGCCTGGGACAGGGGCTAGGTGGCTACACCTTC. It yields the protein CASSLGQGLGGYTF. The gene calls are TRBV5-1 and TRBJ1-2; 10 bases are a match to TRBD1. V gave up 4 bases and J gave up 7 bases; unmatched junction bases: 7. CDR1 and CDR2 from the germline V gene are SGHRS and YFSETQ. The CDR3 extends over 14 amino acids.

The genes are TRBV10-3 and TRBJ2-1; the match to TRBD2 covers 11 bases. V shed 3 bases, J shed 8 bases, and the junction held 9 bases outside the gene matches. The CDR3 sequence is 16 residues long. Germline V lookup: CDR1 ENHRY, CDR2 SYGVKD. CDR3 sequence (DNA): TGTGCCATCAGTGACCCGACTAGCGGGAAATGGGATGAGCAGTTCTTC. It is translated as CAISDPTSGKWDEQFF.

This clone was observed a single time. This specimen includes other DNA sequences encoding the same CDR3. The chain has TRBV27 and TRBJ2-2; 7 positions match TRBD1. This CDR3 has 13 residues. V lost 2 bases to trimming and J lost 6 bases; unmatched junction nucleotides: 0. Germline lookup yields CDR1 MNHEY and CDR2 SMNVEV (reference sequence). The CDR3 DNA is TGTGCCAGCAGTTTAACAGGGGCCGGGGAGCTGTTTTTT. It specifies CASSLTGAGELFF.

The V and J genes are TRBV4-1 and TRBJ1-1, with D perhaps TRBD1 (5 bases). Germline V gene lookup returns CDR1 MGHRA and CDR2 YSYEKL. The CDR3 spans 15 residues. With 1 base removed from V and 1 base from J, the gap between germline ends came to 10 bases. DNA of the CDR3: TGCGCCAGCAGCCAAGTTCTAACAGGGAACACTGAAGCTTTCTTT. Amino acids: CASSQVLTGNTEAFF.

The chain carries TRBV5-1 and TRBJ2-6; TRBD1 matches 8 bases. CDR1 and CDR2 from the germline V gene are SGHRS and YFSETQ. The trim removed 4 bases at V and 4 bases at J, leaving 13 bases unmatched. CDR3 length: 18 amino acids. In DNA form, the CDR3 reads TGCGCCAGCAGCCCTGGACAGGGTGTCACTTCCGGGGCCAACGTCCTGACTTTC. Translation: CASSPGQGVTSGANVLTF.

The chain joins TRBV2 to TRBJ2-5; a weak D match, TRBD2 (7 bases). Germline V gene lookup returns CDR1 SNHLY and CDR2 FYNNEI. There are 14 residues in the CDR3. V lost 7 bases and J 5 bases, leaving 17 bases between the germline ends. CDR3 sequence: CASTLQGRGETQYF. The CDR3, as DNA: TGTGCCAGCACCCTGCAGGGGAGGGGGGAGACCCAGTACTTC.

This clone was seen more than once but under ten times. The genes are TRBV19 and TRBJ1-5; 9 nucleotides line up with TRBD1. CDR1 and CDR2 from the germline V gene are LNHDA and SQIVND (reference sequence). The V gene end was trimmed by 6 bases and the J gene end by 4 bases; junction bases not matched to a gene: 7. CDR3 length: 15 residues. The CDR3, as DNA: TGTGCCAGTAGCACGGACAGGGGCCCGAATCAGCCCCAGCATTTT. This translates into CASSTDRGPNQPQHF.

V is TRBV5-4 and J is TRBJ1-2, with D hard to call. Germline V gene sequence: CDR1 SGHNT, CDR2 YYREEE (reference sequence). V shed 4 bases and J shed 4 bases, with 14 bases lying between them. The CDR3 is 14 amino acids. The CDR3 nucleotides read TGTGCCAGCAGCCCACGCCCGGAGATCTATGGCTACACCTTC. Its translation: CASSPRPEIYGYTF.

The chain joins TRBV29-1 to TRBJ1-1, with a tentative D call TRBD1 (5 bases). The V end was cut by 3 bases, the J end by 2 bases, with 10 bases between. CDR3 size: 13 residues. Germline CDR1 SQVTM, CDR2 ANQGSEA. CDR3 nucleotides: TGCAGCGTTGAGGGGGGTTCCAACACTGAAGCTTTCTTT. This encodes CSVEGGSNTEAFF.

The J gene is TRBJ1-2, the V gene TRBV9; TRBD1 is a possible D gene (5 bases). The V and J ends lost 0 bases and 8 bases respectively, with 17 bases between them. CDR1 is SGDLS and CDR2 is YYNGEE in the germline V gene. The CDR3 has 15 amino acids. CDR3 DNA sequence: TGTGCCAGCAGCGTAGGCGGGACGATTCGCATAGGCTACACCTTC. Its protein is CASSVGGTIRIGYTF. The full variable domain, its missing parts supplied by reference TRBV9 and TRBJ1-2, is DSGVTQTPKHLITATGQRVTLRCSPRSGDLSVYWYQQSLDQGLQFLIQYYNGEERAKGNILERFSAQQFPDLHSELNLSSLELGDSALYFCASSVGGTIRIGYTFGSGTRLTVV.

The chain has TRBV6-5 and TRBJ1-6, with D unresolved. The V gene's germline CDR1 is MNHEY and CDR2 SVGAGI. Trimming took off 2 bases at V and 4 bases at J, with 9 bases between the two ends. The CDR3 has 15 amino acids. The CDR3 DNA follows: TGTGCCAGCAGTTACGGCCAGAGGTATAATTCACCCCTCCACTTT. Translating gives CASSYGQRYNSPLHF.

This rearrangement joins TRBV3-1 (or the pseudogene TRBV3-2) to TRBJ1-4; D uncertain. The CDR3 contains 12 residues. From germline, CDR1 is LGHDT and CDR2 YNNKEL (reference sequence). V gave up 1 base and J gave up 10 bases, with 7 bases separating them. The CDR3 nucleotides are TGTGCCAGCAGCCAAGTGCGGGGAAAACTGTTTTTT. Encoded protein: CASSQVRGKLFF.

The CDR3 region is CASSFSTAEQYF. The CDR3 DNA sequence: TGTGCCAGCAGTTTTAGTACCGCCGAGCAGTACTTC. J is TRBJ2-7 and V is TRBV28; D uncertain. Looked up from germline, CDR1 is MDHEN and CDR2 is SYDVKM. The CDR3 has 12 residues. The germline V and J ends were trimmed by 3 bases and 6 bases, with 9 bases remaining between them.

The CDR3 sequence is CASKRGGIYGYTF. In DNA, the CDR3 is TGTGCCAGCAAGAGGGGGGGTATCTACGGCTACACCTTC. The J gene is TRBJ1-2, the V gene TRBV6-5; D is possibly TRBD1 (6 bases). The CDR3 runs to 13 residues. The V gene lost 7 bases and the J gene lost 8 bases, with 17 bases spanning the gap. Germline values: CDR1 MNHEY, CDR2 SVGAGI.

The rearrangement uses TRBV28 and TRBJ2-7; weak D call: TRBD2 (6 bases). CDR1 is MDHEN, CDR2 SYDVKM, per germline. The germline V and J ends were trimmed by 5 bases and 3 bases, with 17 bases remaining between them. The CDR3 runs 15 residues. CDR3 sequence: CASSTRWEALYEQYF. CDR3 coding DNA: TGTGCCAGCAGTACAAGGTGGGAGGCGCTCTACGAGCAGTACTTC. The full variable domain, its missing parts supplied by reference TRBV28 and TRBJ2-7, is DVKVTQSSRYLVKRTGEKVFLECVQDMDHENMFWYRQDPGLGLRLIYFSYDVKMKEKGDIPEGYSVSREKKERFSLILESASTNQTSMYLCASSTRWEALYEQYFGPGTRLTVT.